This T cell receptor (beta chain) was captured in a study of blood T cell repertoires in COVID-19 (TCRdb year 2020). At the level of the whole study: Samples covering the acute and convalescent phases of COVID-19 were provided by collaborators in the United States, Italy and Spain. The samples were drawn from two sources: the first 160 participants of the ongoing ImmuneRACE study, and 1,000 to 1,500 subjects contributed by 6 global collaborators. The repertoires were released in a freely available public database intended as a resource for research on the immune response to SARS-CoV-2. The material from the prospective study consisted of cDNA or gDNA derived from T cells, B-cell-depleted T cells, or PBMCs. HLA class I and class II types, where available, came from metadata supplied by the sample provider rather than from assay-based typing. The dataset comprised deeply sampled blood TCRbeta repertoires from subjects exposed to, actively infected with, or recovered from COVID-19. A de-identified subject ID, COVID-19 status, age in years and sex were almost always included in the sample metadata. Points the paper makes about the study in general: How much clinical and demographic metadata was included differed by source and by participant, and the metadata was provided uncurated.

In the germline V gene, CDR1 corresponds to ENHRY and CDR2 to SYGVKD. The CDR3 numbers 15 residues from cysteine through phenylalanine. Only the CDR3 portion is preserved as DNA: 45 bases, with reading frame beginning at the first base. The V end gives up 6 bases and the J end 3 bases, leaving 8 bases in the junction not matched to a gene. Each collaborating institution followed its own protocols to collect whole blood in K2EDTA tubes. For TCRbeta analysis, collaborators shipped samples as frozen whole blood, isolated PBMCs, or DNA extracted from either of those sample types. This clone was seen a few times. This clone's antigen is unknown. Per-base quality was not reported, and no clone a single base away is much larger than it. TCRbeta CDR3 regions were amplified from genomic DNA by means of the immunoSEQ Assay, a bias-controlled multiplex PCR. Per the original workflow: The number of nucleated cells in each sample was estimated by amplification of reference gene primers within the assay. To quantify the absolute abundance of each unique TCRbeta CDR3 rearrangement, sequence reads were collapsed and filtered. Productive Simpson clonality was computed per sample as the square root of Simpson's diversity index over productive rearrangements. Drawn from immuneACCESS, this table holds only the in-frame rearrangements with V and J called that TCRdb kept. Clones are partly lost; checked studies trace under half to an unresolved V gene and leave the rest unexplained. For V, J and clone size, that table is used; D and trimming come from the DNA. For this sample there are 55,000 to 70,000 clones; 80% to 90% appear just once. 6.9% of the sample rests with the top ten.

The sample consisted of peripheral blood. The V gene is TRBV10-3 and the J gene is TRBJ2-1; the junction holds 7 bases that match TRBD2. The sequence derives from a man between 60 and 75 years old with active or convalescent COVID-19. The CDR3 reads as follows: CAISPRERDYNEQFF. The nucleotide sequence is given as TGTGCCATCAGCCCGAGGGAGCGGGACTACAATGAGCAGTTCTTC.